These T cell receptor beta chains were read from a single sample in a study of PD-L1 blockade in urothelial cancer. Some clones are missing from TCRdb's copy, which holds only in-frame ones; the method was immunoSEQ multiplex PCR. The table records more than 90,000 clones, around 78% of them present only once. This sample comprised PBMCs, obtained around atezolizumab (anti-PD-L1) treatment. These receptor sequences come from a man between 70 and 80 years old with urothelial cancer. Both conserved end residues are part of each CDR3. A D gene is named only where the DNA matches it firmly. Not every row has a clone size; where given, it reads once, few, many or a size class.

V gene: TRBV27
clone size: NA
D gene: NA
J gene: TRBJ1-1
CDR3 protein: CASSSSLRSTEAFF
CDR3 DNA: TGTGCCAGCAGTTCGTCCCTTCGGAGCACTGAAGCTTTCTTT

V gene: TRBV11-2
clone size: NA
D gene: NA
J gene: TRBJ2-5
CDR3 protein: CASSLGHLGAQYF
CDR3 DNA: TGTGCCAGCAGCTTAGGGCACCTCGGGGCCCAGTACTTC

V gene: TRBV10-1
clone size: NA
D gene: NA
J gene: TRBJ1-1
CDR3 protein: CASSESRTRDTEAFF
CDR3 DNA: TGCGCCAGCAGTGAGTCGCGGACCAGGGACACTGAAGCTTTCTTT

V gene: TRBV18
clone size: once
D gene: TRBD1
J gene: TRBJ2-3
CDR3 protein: CASSPRQGATDTQYF
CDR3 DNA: TGTGCCAGCTCACCGAGACAGGGCGCCACAGATACGCAGTATTTT

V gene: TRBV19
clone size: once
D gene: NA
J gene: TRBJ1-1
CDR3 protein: CASSSQGRVTEAFF
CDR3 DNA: TGTGCCAGTAGTTCACAGGGAAGGGTCACTGAAGCTTTCTTT

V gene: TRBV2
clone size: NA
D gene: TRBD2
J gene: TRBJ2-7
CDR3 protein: CASSEGSGRAPYEQYF
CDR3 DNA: TGTGCCAGCAGTGAAGGGAGCGGGAGGGCCCCCTACGAGCAGTACTTC

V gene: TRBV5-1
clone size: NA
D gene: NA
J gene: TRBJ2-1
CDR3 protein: CASSSPGDGNEQFF
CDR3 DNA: TGCGCCAGCAGCTCTCCGGGAGACGGTAATGAGCAGTTCTTC

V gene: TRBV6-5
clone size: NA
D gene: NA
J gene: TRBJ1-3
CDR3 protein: CASRGTGTSGNTIYF
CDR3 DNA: TGTGCCAGCAGGGGAACGGGGACATCTGGAAACACCATATATTTT

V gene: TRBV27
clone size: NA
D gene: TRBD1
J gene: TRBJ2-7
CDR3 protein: CASSVISGQFIYEQYF
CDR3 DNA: TGTGCCAGCAGTGTAATTTCGGGACAGTTCATCTACGAGCAGTACTTC

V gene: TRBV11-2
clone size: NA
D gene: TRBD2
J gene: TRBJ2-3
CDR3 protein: CASKGTSASTDTQYF
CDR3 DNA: TGTGCCAGCAAAGGGACTAGCGCCAGCACAGATACGCAGTATTTT

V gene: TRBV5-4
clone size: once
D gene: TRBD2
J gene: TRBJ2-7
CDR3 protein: CASSLLQPGTSVPQYF
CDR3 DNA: TGTGCCAGCAGCTTACTACAACCTGGGACTAGCGTTCCCCAGTACTTC

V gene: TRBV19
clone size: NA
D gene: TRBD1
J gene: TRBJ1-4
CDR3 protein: CATRGGGEEKLFF
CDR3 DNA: TGTGCCACAAGAGGGGGCGGCGAGGAAAAACTGTTTTTT

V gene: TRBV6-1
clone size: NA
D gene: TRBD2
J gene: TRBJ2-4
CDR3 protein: CASNEPGGIAKNIQYF
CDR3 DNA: TGTGCCAGCAATGAACCGGGGGGAATAGCCAAAAACATTCAGTACTTC

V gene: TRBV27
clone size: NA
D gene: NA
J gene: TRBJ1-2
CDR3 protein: CASSFGGGYGYTF
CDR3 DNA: TGTGCCAGCAGTTTTGGGGGGGGCTATGGCTACACCTTC

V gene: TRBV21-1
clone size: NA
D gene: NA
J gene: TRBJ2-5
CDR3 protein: CASSKEEQETQYF
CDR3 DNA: TGTGCCAGCAGCAAAGAGGAGCAAGAGACCCAGTACTTC

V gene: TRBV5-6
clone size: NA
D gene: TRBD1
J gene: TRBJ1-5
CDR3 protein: CASSSGTGIGQPQHF
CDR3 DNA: TGTGCCAGCAGCTCCGGGACAGGAATTGGGCAGCCCCAGCATTTT

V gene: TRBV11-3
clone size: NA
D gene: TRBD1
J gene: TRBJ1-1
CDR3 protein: CASSPGQGGNTEAFF
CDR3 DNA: TGTGCCAGCAGCCCGGGACAGGGCGGGAACACTGAAGCTTTCTTT

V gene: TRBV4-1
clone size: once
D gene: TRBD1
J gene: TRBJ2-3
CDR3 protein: CASSQIPGQVADTQYF
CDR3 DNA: TGCGCCAGCAGCCAAATTCCGGGACAGGTGGCAGATACGCAGTATTTT

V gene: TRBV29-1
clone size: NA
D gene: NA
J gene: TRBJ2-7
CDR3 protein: CSVEDLRGHSYEQYF
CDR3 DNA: TGCAGCGTTGAAGATCTTCGTGGACACTCCTACGAGCAGTACTTC

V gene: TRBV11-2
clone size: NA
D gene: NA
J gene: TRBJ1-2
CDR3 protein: CASSLGTPALLYGYTF
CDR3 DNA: TGTGCCAGCAGCTTGGGGACACCCGCGCTCCTTTATGGCTACACCTTC

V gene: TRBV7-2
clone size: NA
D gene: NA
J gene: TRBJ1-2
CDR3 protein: CASSHYGGHFGGYTF
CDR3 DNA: TGTGCCAGCAGCCATTACGGGGGGCATTTCGGGGGCTACACCTTC

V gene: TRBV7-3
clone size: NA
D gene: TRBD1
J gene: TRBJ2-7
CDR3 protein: CASSPGQGFNEQYF
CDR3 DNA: TGTGCCAGCAGCCCGGGACAGGGGTTTAACGAGCAGTACTTC

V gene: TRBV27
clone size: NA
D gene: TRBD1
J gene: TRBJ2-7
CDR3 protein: CASSWDSSYEQYF
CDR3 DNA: TGTGCCAGCAGCTGGGACAGCTCCTACGAGCAGTACTTC

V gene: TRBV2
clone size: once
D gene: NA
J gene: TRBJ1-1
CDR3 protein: CASKGPGHGTEAFF
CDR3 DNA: TGTGCCAGCAAGGGACCGGGACATGGGACTGAAGCTTTCTTT

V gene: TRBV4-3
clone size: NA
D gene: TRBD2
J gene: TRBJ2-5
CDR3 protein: CASSQGLPGGEQETQYF
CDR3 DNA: TGCGCCAGCAGCCAAGGACTTCCGGGGGGGGAACAAGAGACCCAGTACTTC

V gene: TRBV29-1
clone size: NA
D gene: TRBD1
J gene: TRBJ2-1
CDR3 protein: CSASGTGQLYNEQFF
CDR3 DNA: TGCAGCGCGAGTGGGACAGGACAGCTCTACAATGAGCAGTTCTTC

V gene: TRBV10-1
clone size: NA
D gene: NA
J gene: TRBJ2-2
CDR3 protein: CASSESRQGGPGELFF
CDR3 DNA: TGCGCCAGCAGTGAGTCCCGACAGGGAGGTCCCGGGGAGCTGTTTTTT

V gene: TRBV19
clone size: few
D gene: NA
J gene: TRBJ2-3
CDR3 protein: CASKTVSTDTQYF
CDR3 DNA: TGTGCCAGTAAAACAGTTAGCACAGATACGCAGTATTTT

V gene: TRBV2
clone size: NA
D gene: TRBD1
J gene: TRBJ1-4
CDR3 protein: CASRQGKNEKLFF
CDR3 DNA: TGTGCCAGCCGACAGGGGAAAAATGAAAAACTGTTTTTT

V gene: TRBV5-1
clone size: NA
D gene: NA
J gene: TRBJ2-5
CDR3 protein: CASSFGGRETQYF
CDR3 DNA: TGCGCCAGCAGCTTCGGAGGGCGGGAGACCCAGTACTTC

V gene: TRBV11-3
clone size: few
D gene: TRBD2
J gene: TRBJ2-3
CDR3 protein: CASGQVAGGTDTQYF
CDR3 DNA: TGTGCCAGCGGACAAGTAGCGGGAGGAACAGATACGCAGTATTTT

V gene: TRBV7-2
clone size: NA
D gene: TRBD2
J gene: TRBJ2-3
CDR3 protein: CASSLTSGRLTDTQYF
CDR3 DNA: TGTGCCAGCAGCTTAACTAGCGGGCGACTCACAGATACGCAGTATTTT

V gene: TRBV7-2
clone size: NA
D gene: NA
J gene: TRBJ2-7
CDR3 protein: CASSLTTDNYEQYF
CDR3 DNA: TGTGCCAGCAGCTTAACGACGGACAACTACGAGCAGTACTTC

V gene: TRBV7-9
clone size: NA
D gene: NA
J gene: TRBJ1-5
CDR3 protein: CASSSNEGPQHF
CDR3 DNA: TGTGCCAGCAGCTCAAACGAGGGGCCCCAGCATTTT

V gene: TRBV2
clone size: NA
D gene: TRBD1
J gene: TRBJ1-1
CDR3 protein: CASNGQAEAFF
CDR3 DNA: TGTGCCAGCAATGGACAGGCCGAAGCTTTCTTT

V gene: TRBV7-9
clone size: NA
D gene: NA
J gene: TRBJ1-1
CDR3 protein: CASSSGRVNTEAFF
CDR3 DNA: TGTGCCAGCAGCTCCGGTCGCGTGAACACTGAAGCTTTCTTT

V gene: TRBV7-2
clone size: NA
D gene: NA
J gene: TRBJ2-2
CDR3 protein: CASSVGTALTRMRTGELFF
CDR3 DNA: TGTGCCAGCAGCGTCGGGACAGCTCTGACTAGGATGCGGACCGGGGAGCTGTTTTTT

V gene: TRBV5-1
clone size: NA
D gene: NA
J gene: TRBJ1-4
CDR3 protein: CASRSGINEKLFF
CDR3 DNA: TGCGCCAGCCGGTCGGGGATTAATGAAAAACTGTTTTTT

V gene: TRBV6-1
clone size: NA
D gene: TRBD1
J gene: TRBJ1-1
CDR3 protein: CASRQGANTEAFF
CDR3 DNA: TGTGCCAGCAGGCAGGGGGCTAACACTGAAGCTTTCTTT

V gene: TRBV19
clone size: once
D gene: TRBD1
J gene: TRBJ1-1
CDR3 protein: CASSIAYRGNTEAFF
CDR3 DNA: TGTGCCAGTAGTATAGCCTACAGGGGGAACACTGAAGCTTTCTTT

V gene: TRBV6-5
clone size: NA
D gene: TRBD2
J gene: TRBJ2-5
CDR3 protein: CASKKAGVETQYF
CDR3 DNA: TGTGCCAGCAAAAAAGCGGGAGTTGAGACCCAGTACTTC

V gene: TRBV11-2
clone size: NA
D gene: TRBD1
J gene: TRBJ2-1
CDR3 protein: CASSLTRNYRGRIYNEQFF
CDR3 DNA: TGTGCCAGCAGCTTAACGCGGAACTACAGGGGGCGCATTTACAATGAGCAGTTCTTC

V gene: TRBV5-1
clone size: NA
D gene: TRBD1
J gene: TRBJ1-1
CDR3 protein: CASSPGQGRTEAFF
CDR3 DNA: TGCGCCAGCAGCCCGGGACAGGGGAGAACTGAAGCTTTCTTT

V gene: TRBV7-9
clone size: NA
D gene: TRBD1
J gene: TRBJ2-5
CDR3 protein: CASSLLGGPRETQYF
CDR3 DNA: TGTGCCAGCAGCTTGTTAGGGGGCCCCCGAGAGACCCAGTACTTC

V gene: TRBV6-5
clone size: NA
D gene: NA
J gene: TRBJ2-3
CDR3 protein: CASSYGLTTDTQYF
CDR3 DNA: TGTGCCAGCAGTTACGGGCTTACCACAGATACGCAGTATTTT

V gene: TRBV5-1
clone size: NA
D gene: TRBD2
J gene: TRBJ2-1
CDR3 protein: CASSFGAGNEQFF
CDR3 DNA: TGCGCCAGCAGCTTTGGAGCGGGGAATGAGCAGTTCTTC

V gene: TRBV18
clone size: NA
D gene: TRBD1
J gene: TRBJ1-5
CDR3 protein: CASSRTGGWNQPQHF
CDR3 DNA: TGTGCCAGCTCCCGGACAGGGGGTTGGAATCAGCCCCAGCATTTT

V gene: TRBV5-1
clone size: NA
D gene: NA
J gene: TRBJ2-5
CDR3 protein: CASSLSVEQETQYF
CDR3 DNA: TGCGCCAGCAGCTTGAGCGTGGAACAAGAGACCCAGTACTTC

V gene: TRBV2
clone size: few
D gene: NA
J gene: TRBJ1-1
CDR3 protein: CASSGQPNTEAFF
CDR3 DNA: TGTGCCAGCAGTGGACAGCCGAACACTGAAGCTTTCTTT

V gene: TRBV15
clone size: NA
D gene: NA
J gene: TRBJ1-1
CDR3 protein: CATSRGGTGNTEAFF
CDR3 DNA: TGTGCCACCAGCAGAGGGGGCACAGGGAACACTGAAGCTTTCTTT

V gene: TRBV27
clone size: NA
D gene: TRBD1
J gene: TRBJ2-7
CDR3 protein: CASSLATGGEYEQYF
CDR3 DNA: TGTGCCAGCAGTTTAGCCACAGGGGGCGAGTACGAGCAGTACTTC

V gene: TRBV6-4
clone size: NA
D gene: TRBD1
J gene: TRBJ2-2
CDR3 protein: CASSPTIQGTGELFF
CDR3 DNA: TGTGCCAGCAGCCCCACGATACAGGGGACCGGGGAGCTGTTTTTT

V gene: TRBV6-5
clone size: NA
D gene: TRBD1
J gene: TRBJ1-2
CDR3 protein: CASSGRDSYGYTF
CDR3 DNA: TGTGCCAGCAGTGGCCGGGACAGCTATGGCTACACCTTC

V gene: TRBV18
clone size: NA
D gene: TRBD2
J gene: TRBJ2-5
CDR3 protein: CASSPPGLRGETQYF
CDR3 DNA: TGTGCCAGCTCACCCCCGGGACTAAGAGGAGAGACCCAGTACTTC